This is a list of T cell receptor beta chains from one sample in a study of beta chain features in type 1 diabetes. Profiled with immunoSEQ multiplex PCR; TCRdb holds only in-frame clones, not every one. This sample carries more than 150,000 clones, approximately 9.1% of them seen once, and the ten largest clones take under 0.85%. Material: central memory CD4+ T cells from blood. The receptors derive from a woman in her twenties or thirties with type 1 diabetes. The CDR3 runs from the conserved cysteine through the conserved F or W. D genes are given only for firm matches.

D gene: -
V gene: TRBV7-3
CDR3 protein: CASSPGGPSGGSYGYTF

D gene: TRBD1
V gene: TRBV7-9
CDR3 protein: CASSIGQGDHDTQYF

D gene: TRBD2
V gene: TRBV7-2
CDR3 protein: CASSLSLAGSYNEQFF

D gene: TRBD2
V gene: TRBV29-1
CDR3 protein: CSVDDVSGREYEQYF

D gene: -
V gene: TRBV14
CDR3 protein: CASSQVSVRRFF

D gene: TRBD1
V gene: TRBV10-3
CDR3 protein: CAIKETGGKGTDTQYF

D gene: -
V gene: TRBV30
CDR3 protein: CAWSNRGAIAEAFF

D gene: TRBD1
V gene: TRBV9
CDR3 protein: CASSVEGQPPTDTQYF

D gene: TRBD2
V gene: TRBV30
CDR3 protein: CAWTVGGLAGDRTDTQYF

D gene: TRBD2
V gene: TRBV6-6
CDR3 protein: CASRSGLAGAHEQFF

D gene: TRBD2
V gene: TRBV2
CDR3 protein: CASRSGDTQYF

D gene: -
V gene: TRBV7-3
CDR3 protein: CASSLLGANTEAFF

D gene: -
V gene: TRBV5-1
CDR3 protein: CASSLDRVGLNEQFF

D gene: -
V gene: TRBV5-1
CDR3 protein: CASSLRGTQETQYF

D gene: TRBD1
V gene: TRBV14
CDR3 protein: CASSPIDRGEETQYF

D gene: TRBD1
V gene: TRBV28
CDR3 protein: CASREPGGLEETQYF

D gene: TRBD2
V gene: TRBV5-1
CDR3 protein: CASSLQKKRDSDTQYF

D gene: -
V gene: TRBV7-2
CDR3 protein: CASSFAATNGNEQFF

D gene: -
V gene: TRBV28
CDR3 protein: CASSLRGGEEKLFF

D gene: -
V gene: TRBV19
CDR3 protein: CASYDTNEKLFF

D gene: -
V gene: TRBV27
CDR3 protein: CASSLFASFGNTEAFF

D gene: -
V gene: TRBV9
CDR3 protein: CASSVGSAGLRYGYTF

D gene: -
V gene: TRBV7-3
CDR3 protein: CASSLTGGLEQYF